One sample yielded the 10 T cell receptor beta chains listed below, sequenced in a study of blood T cell repertoires in COVID-19 (dated by TCRdb to the early 2020s). The method behind the library was the immunoSEQ multiplex PCR assay. The table comes from immuneACCESS by way of TCRdb, which keeps in-frame sequences with V and J called. Part of the clones is missing from these tables; in studies checked, under half for an unresolved V gene and the rest for unknown reasons. The sample has 70,000 to 95,000 clones on record, around 81% of them singletons. 20% to 25% of the sample goes to the ten largest clones. Specimen: peripheral blood. These receptors were obtained from a woman in her 70s with acute or convalescent COVID-19.

This chain connects TRBV11-3 to TRBJ1-6; 10 positions agree with TRBD1. Germline-derived CDR1 and CDR2 are SGHNT and YENEEA. Trimming took 5 bases from V and 17 from J; bases not matched to a gene: 6. The CDR3 runs 12 residues. This CDR3 is CASSNRTGGIHF. The DNA for the CDR3 is TGTGCCAGCAGCAACCGGACAGGGGGAATCCACTTT.

This clone has a single count. The chain recombines TRBV9 with TRBJ2-7; 10 nucleotides agree with TRBD2. The V segment lost 3 bases and the J segment 7 bases; nucleotides outside the gene matches: 10. Per germline, CDR1 SGDLS and CDR2 YYNGEE. This CDR3 comprises 15 residues. Here the CDR3 DNA reads TGTGCCAGCAGCGCATCACTAGCGGGAACGAGTGAGCAGTACTTC. Translating gives CASSASLAGTSEQYF.

This chain connects TRBV9 to TRBJ1-2; 7 positions agree with TRBD1. Germline values: CDR1 SGDLS, CDR2 YYNGEE. The CDR3 has 15 residues. After removal of 3 bases from V and 2 bases from J, the junction contained 7 bases not matched to a gene. Here the CDR3 reads CASSGETGLNYGYTF. CDR3 sequence (DNA): TGTGCCAGCAGCGGAGAGACAGGGTTGAACTATGGCTACACCTTC.

This chain uses TRBV27 with TRBJ2-2, with 8 nucleotides matching TRBD2. J lost 6 bases, V lost 6 bases, and 9 bases had no gene match. CDR1 and CDR2 (germline): MNHEY, SMNVEV (reference sequence). The CDR3 is made up of 15 amino acids. CDR3 loop: CASRRGTAGAGELFF. The CDR3 DNA reads TGTGCCAGCAGGAGGGGTACAGCGGGGGCCGGGGAGCTGTTTTTT.

V usage is TRBV5-4 and J usage is TRBJ1-3, with 8 bases identical to TRBD1. The ends lost 0 bases at V and 0 bases at J; junction bases unmatched: 5. The CDR3 spans 17 residues. Germline CDR1 and CDR2: SGHNT and YYREEE (reference sequence). The CDR3 region is CASSLGPDRGSGNTIYF. CDR3 sequence (DNA): TGTGCCAGCAGCTTGGGCCCCGACAGGGGCTCTGGAAACACCATATATTTT.

V usage is TRBV28 and J usage is TRBJ2-7, with 9 bases fitting TRBD2. CDR3 length: 15 amino acids. Germline V lookup: CDR1 MDHEN, CDR2 SYDVKM. Trimming took 5 bases from V and 6 from J; bases not matched to a gene: 11. The CDR3 DNA sequence: TGTGCCAGCAGTCCCACCCCTAGCGGGGCCAGCGAGCAGTACTTC. This encodes CASSPTPSGASEQYF. The full variable domain, in which reference TRBV28 and TRBJ2-7 provide the parts outside the CDR3, is DVKVTQSSRYLVKRTGEKVFLECVQDMDHENMFWYRQDPGLGLRLIYFSYDVKMKEKGDIPEGYSVSREKKERFSLILESASTNQTSMYLCASSPTPSGASEQYFGPGTRLTVT.

The chain links TRBV10-2 to TRBJ1-4; D possibly corresponds to TRBD1 (5 bases). Germline values: CDR1 WSHSY, CDR2 SAAADI. The V gene lost 1 base and the J gene lost 8 bases, with 23 bases spanning the gap. This CDR3 has 18 residues. As DNA, the CDR3 is TGCGCCAGCAGTGAGTTACCCTTTAGTCGGGACGGGGGAGAAAAACTGTTTTTT. This translates into CASSELPFSRDGGEKLFF.

The J gene is TRBJ2-2, the V gene TRBV5-6, with TRBD1 matching 8 bases. The CDR3 consists of 19 residues. CDR1 is SGHDT, CDR2 YYEEEE, per germline. With V trimmed by 2 bases and J by 4 bases, 16 bases remained unmatched. This CDR3 reads CASSFPRRGQGRSTGELFF. CDR3 DNA: TGTGCCAGCAGCTTCCCCAGGCGTGGACAGGGCCGGAGCACCGGGGAGCTGTTTTTT.

V and J are TRBV12-5 and TRBJ1-4; D perhaps matches TRBD1 (6 bases). CDR1 is LGHNT and CDR2 is FRNRAP in the germline V gene. Deletions cut 1 base from V and 5 bases from J, with 11 bases between. The CDR3 runs 15 residues. The CDR3 coding sequence is TGTGCTAGTGGTTTGGACAGGGTTGGGAATGAAAAACTGTTTTTT. It translates to CASGLDRVGNEKLFF.

The gene calls are TRBV15 and TRBJ1-1, with D perhaps matching TRBD1 (5 bases). The CDR3 sequence is 17 residues long. V lost 0 bases and J 2 bases, leaving 16 bases between the germline ends. Germline lookup yields CDR1 LNHNV and CDR2 YYDKDF (reference sequence). CDR3 sequence: CATSRDLWTTDNTEAFF. The CDR3 DNA reads as TGTGCCACCAGCAGAGATCTTTGGACAACTGATAACACTGAAGCTTTCTTT.